The 17 T cell receptor beta chains listed next were all sequenced from one sample in a study of blood T cell repertoires in COVID-19. Profiled with immunoSEQ multiplex PCR; TCRdb holds only in-frame clones, not every one. In the table there are about 180,000 clones, approximately 83% of which are singletons. The sequenced material came from peripheral blood. The receptor source for this set is a woman in her 40s with COVID-19, enrolled during active disease.

The V and J genes are TRBV5-5 and TRBJ1-2; 9 nucleotides agree with TRBD1. This CDR3 is 15 amino acids long. V was pared by 4 bases and J by 8 bases, with 12 bases of the junction left unmatched. Germline CDR1 is SGHKS and CDR2 is YYEKEE (reference sequence). The CDR3 DNA sequence: TGTGCCAGCAGCGCCACCGGGACAGGGTTGGGAGGCTACACCTTC. Its protein is CASSATGTGLGGYTF.

This chain uses TRBV28 with TRBJ2-1; 16 nucleotides align to TRBD2. V dropped 6 bases and J dropped 9; count of bases not matched to a gene: 8. The CDR3 covers 16 residues. Germline CDR1 MDHEN, CDR2 SYDVKM. This CDR3 reads CASRTAGLAGGPEQFF. The CDR3 DNA reads TGTGCCAGCAGAACTGCGGGACTAGCGGGAGGGCCTGAGCAGTTCTTC. Using reference TRBV28 and TRBJ2-1 for the parts outside the CDR3, the full variable domain is DVKVTQSSRYLVKRTGEKVFLECVQDMDHENMFWYRQDPGLGLRLIYFSYDVKMKEKGDIPEGYSVSREKKERFSLILESASTNQTSMYLCASRTAGLAGGPEQFFGPGTRLTVL.

In the case of this clone: This CDR3 is also generated by other DNA sequences in the sample. This chain uses TRBV7-9 with TRBJ1-1; D perhaps matches TRBD1 (6 bases). Trimming took 5 bases from V and 6 from J, leaving 10 bases between them. Per germline, CDR1 SEHNR and CDR2 FQNEAQ (reference sequence). CDR3 length: 12 amino acids. The CDR3 DNA reads as TGTGCCAGCAGCCCGGCAGGGGCTGAAGCTTTCTTT. Residues: CASSPAGAEAFF.

The V call is TRBV7-9, the J call TRBJ1-4, with D possibly matching TRBD1 (6 bases). The germline V gene encodes CDR1 SEHNR and CDR2 FQNEAQ (reference sequence). The CDR3 is 16 residues long. The V and J ends lost 5 bases and 4 bases respectively, with 17 bases between them. The CDR3 sequence: CASSRPRTALNEKLFF. DNA of the CDR3: TGTGCCAGCAGCCGACCGAGGACAGCTCTTAATGAAAAACTGTTTTTT. Drawing the rest from reference TRBV7-9 and TRBJ1-4, the complete variable domain is DTGVSQNPRHKITKRGQNVTFRCDPISEHNRLYWYRQTLGQGPEFLTYFQNEAQLEKSRLLSDRFSAERPKGSFSTLEIQRTEQGDSAMYLCASSRPRTALNEKLFFGSGTQLSVL.

The chain couples TRBV7-9 to TRBJ1-1, with a possible D match to TRBD1 (6 bases). V was trimmed by 6 bases and J by 3 bases, leaving 14 bases between them. The CDR3 spans 14 residues. Germline V gene data show CDR1 as SEHNR and CDR2 as FQNEAQ (reference sequence). CDR3 DNA: TGTGCCAGCAGTCCAGTCGCAGGGGACACTGAAGCTTTCTTT. This translates into CASSPVAGDTEAFF.

On this clone itself: The junction departs from the called germline gene at one end, perhaps through a read error. The rearrangement joins TRBV5-1 to TRBJ2-1; TRBD2 aligns across 9 bases. Germline CDR1 is SGHRS and CDR2 is YFSETQ. The length of the CDR3 is 15 residues. The CDR3 DNA reads as TGCGCCCGCAGCTGGGGGCGGGGGGGCCAAGATGAGCAGTTCTTC. Its translation: CARSWGRGGQDEQFF.

Ten or more counts support this clone. The rearrangement joins TRBV14 to TRBJ1-6; 10 bases align to TRBD1. The CDR3 consists of 15 residues. Germline CDR1 reads SGHDN; CDR2 reads FVKESK. The ends lost 1 base at V and 7 bases at J; junction bases unmatched: 1. CDR3 in amino acids: CASSQVGQGNSPLHF. Here the CDR3 DNA reads TGTGCCAGCAGCCAAGTGGGACAGGGGAATTCACCCCTCCACTTT.

This clone was detected only a few times. The chain employs TRBV7-9 and TRBJ2-1; possibly TRBD1 for D (5 bases). The germline V and J ends were trimmed by 5 bases and 5 bases, with 10 bases remaining between them. Germline V gene sequence: CDR1 SEHNR, CDR2 FQNEAQ (reference sequence). The length of the CDR3 is 13 residues. Written as DNA, the CDR3 is TGTGCCAGCAGCCTTGACAGCCACAATGAGCAGTTCTTC. Its protein product is CASSLDSHNEQFF.

The CDR3 DNA follows: TGCGCCAGCAGCCAAACTCCCGGACTAGCGGGGAGAGGGCAGTTCTTC. Amino acid sequence: CASSQTPGLAGRGQFF. V is TRBV4-1 and J is TRBJ2-1; 12 bases match TRBD2. CDR3 length: 16 residues. The germline CDR1 and CDR2 sequences are MGHRA and YSYEKL. Trimming cost V 2 bases and J 12 bases; bases outside gene matches: 11.

The CDR3 reads CATSRMDRTTEAFF. The CDR3 nucleotides are TGTGCCACCAGCAGAATGGACAGGACCACTGAAGCTTTCTTT. The rearrangement joins TRBV15 to TRBJ1-1; TRBD1 agrees at 7 bases. J lost 4 bases, V lost 2 bases, and 4 bases had no gene match. The CDR3 is 14 amino acids. Looked up from germline, CDR1 is LNHNV and CDR2 is YYDKDF (reference sequence).

This clone has a handful of counts. CDR3 sequence: CATGTGDYTGELFF. CDR3 nucleotide sequence: TGTGCCACCGGGACAGGGGATTACACCGGGGAGCTGTTTTTT. The chain uses TRBV15 and TRBJ2-2; 10 bases agree with TRBD1. CDR1 LNHNV and CDR2 YYDKDF come from the germline V gene (reference sequence). The trim removed 8 bases at V and 3 bases at J, leaving 3 bases unmatched. This CDR3 is built from 14 residues.

This clone was observed a single time. The chain links TRBV14 to TRBJ1-1, with D perhaps TRBD1 (5 bases). Germline assignment: CDR1 SGHDN and CDR2 FVKESK. V lost 1 base to trimming and J lost 10 bases, with 13 bases between them. The CDR3 has 13 residues. CDR3 DNA: TGTGCCAGCAGCCAAGTGGGTAGGGGATTAGCTTTCTTT. The encoded protein is CASSQVGRGLAFF.

CDR3 sequence: CATSDPISDNQPQHF. The DNA for the CDR3 is TGTGCCACCAGTGATCCAATTTCAGATAATCAGCCCCAGCATTTT. The chain joins TRBV24-1 to TRBJ1-5; D is ambiguous. The germline CDR1 and CDR2 sequences are KGHDR and SFDVKD. Deletions cut 3 bases from V and 4 bases from J, with 12 bases between. The CDR3 has 15 residues.

This chain connects TRBV5-1 to TRBJ1-1; no firm D call. The CDR3 contains 14 residues. Germline-derived CDR1 and CDR2 are SGHRS and YFSETQ. V was pared by 4 bases and J by 1 base, with 11 bases between. CDR3 nucleotides: TGCGCCAGCAGCGAGCAGTCAGGGAACACTGAAGCTTTCTTT. Its translation is CASSEQSGNTEAFF.

This clone came up a few times. The V and J genes are TRBV5-1 and TRBJ2-3; D may be TRBD1 (5 bases). Per germline, CDR1 SGHRS and CDR2 YFSETQ. The CDR3 contains 13 residues. V shed 6 bases and J shed 0 bases, with 8 bases lying between them. In DNA form, the CDR3 reads TGCGCCAGCACAAAGGGGAGCACAGATACGCAGTATTTT. It specifies CASTKGSTDTQYF.

The V gene is TRBV27, the J gene TRBJ2-7; 9 nucleotides agree with TRBD2. The CDR3 contains 15 residues. In germline, CDR1 is MNHEY, CDR2 SMNVEV (reference sequence). The J segment lost 6 bases and the V segment lost 1 base, leaving 7 bases of the junction unmatched. The DNA for the CDR3 is TGTGCCAGCAGTTTATGGTCTAGCGGGACGGGCGAGCAGTACTTC. This encodes CASSLWSSGTGEQYF.

V is TRBV3-1 (or the pseudogene TRBV3-2) and J is TRBJ2-1; 7 nucleotides line up with TRBD2. The V segment lost 3 bases and the J segment 8 bases; nucleotides outside the gene matches: 4. Per germline, CDR1 LGHDT and CDR2 YNNKEL (reference sequence). The CDR3 sequence is 13 residues long. CDR3 sequence reads: CASSQVGGDEQFF. CDR3 in DNA: TGTGCCAGCAGCCAGGTGGGAGGGGATGAGCAGTTCTTC.